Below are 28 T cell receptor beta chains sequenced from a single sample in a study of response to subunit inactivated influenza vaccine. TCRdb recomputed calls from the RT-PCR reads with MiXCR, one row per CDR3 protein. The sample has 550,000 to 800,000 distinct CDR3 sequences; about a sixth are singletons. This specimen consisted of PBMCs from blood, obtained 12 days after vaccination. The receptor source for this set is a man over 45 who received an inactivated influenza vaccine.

This chain's CDR3 is CASSPGLVSEQFF. The CDR3 DNA reads as TGTGCCAGCAGTCCAGGACTAGTTTCTGAGCAGTTCTTC. The gene calls are TRBV27 and TRBJ2-1; 7 bases agree with TRBD2. Trimming cost V 5 bases and J 9 bases; bases outside gene matches: 7. CDR1 is MNHEY, CDR2 SMNVEV, per germline (reference sequence). The CDR3 contains 13 residues.

CDR3 nucleotides: TGCGCCAGCAGCCCGGACAGCCTAAACACTGAAGCTTTCTTT. It specifies CASSPDSLNTEAFF. V usage is TRBV5-1 and J usage is TRBJ1-1, with D possibly being TRBD1 (6 bases). Deletions cut 4 bases from V and 2 bases from J, with 12 bases between. The CDR3 extends over 14 amino acids. Germline V gene data show CDR1 as SGHRS and CDR2 as YFSETQ.

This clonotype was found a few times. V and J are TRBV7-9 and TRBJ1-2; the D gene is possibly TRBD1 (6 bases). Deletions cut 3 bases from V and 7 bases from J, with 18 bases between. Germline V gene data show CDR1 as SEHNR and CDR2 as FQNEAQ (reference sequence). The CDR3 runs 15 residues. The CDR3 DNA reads TGTGCCAGCAGCTTCGGGGGGCGCGCGACCGGTGGCTACACCTTC. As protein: CASSFGGRATGGYTF.

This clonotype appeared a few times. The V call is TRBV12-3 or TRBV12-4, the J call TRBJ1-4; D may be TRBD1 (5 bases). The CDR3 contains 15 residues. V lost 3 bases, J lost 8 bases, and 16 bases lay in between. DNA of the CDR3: TGTGCCAGCAGTTTGAGTAGGGGCGTTGGGGAAAAACTGTTTTTT. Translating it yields CASSLSRGVGEKLFF.

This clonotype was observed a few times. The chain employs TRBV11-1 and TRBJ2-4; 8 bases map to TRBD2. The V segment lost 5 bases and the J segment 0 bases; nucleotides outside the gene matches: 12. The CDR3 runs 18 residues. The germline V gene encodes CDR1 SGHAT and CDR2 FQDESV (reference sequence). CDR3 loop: CASSTNRGGLLAKNIQYF. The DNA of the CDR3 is TGTGCCAGCAGCACCAACCGGGGGGGACTCTTAGCCAAAAACATTCAGTACTTC.

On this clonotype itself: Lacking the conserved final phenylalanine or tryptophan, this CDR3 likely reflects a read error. DNA of the CDR3: TGTGCCAGCAGCTTGCCGGGGGTGGCCTACGAGCAGTACCTC. Protein product: CASSLPGVAYEQYL. The chain recombines TRBV5-6 with TRBJ2-7; D perhaps matches TRBD2 (6 bases). The CDR3 is made up of 14 amino acids. The germline V and J ends were trimmed by 1 base and 2 bases, with 10 bases remaining between them. Looked up from germline, CDR1 is SGHDT and CDR2 is YYEEEE.

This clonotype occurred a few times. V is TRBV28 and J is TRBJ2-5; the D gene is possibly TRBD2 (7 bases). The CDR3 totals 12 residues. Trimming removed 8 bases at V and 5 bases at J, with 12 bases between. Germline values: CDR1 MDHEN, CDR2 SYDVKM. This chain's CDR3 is CASGGAWETQYF. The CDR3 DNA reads TGTGCCAGCGGGGGGGCTTGGGAGACCCAGTACTTC.

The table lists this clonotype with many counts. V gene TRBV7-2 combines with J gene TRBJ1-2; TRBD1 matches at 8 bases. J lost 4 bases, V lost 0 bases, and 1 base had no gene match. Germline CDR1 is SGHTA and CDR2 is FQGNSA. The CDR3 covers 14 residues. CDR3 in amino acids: CASSLATGGYGYTF. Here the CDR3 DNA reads TGTGCCAGCAGCTTAGCCACAGGGGGCTATGGCTACACCTTC. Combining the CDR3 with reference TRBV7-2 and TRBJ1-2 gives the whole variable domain GAGVSQSPSNKVTEKGKDVELRCDPISGHTALYWYRQSLGQGLEFLIYFQGNSAPDKSGLPSDRFSAERTGGSVSTLTIQRTQQEDSAVYLCASSLATGGYGYTFGSGTRLTVV.

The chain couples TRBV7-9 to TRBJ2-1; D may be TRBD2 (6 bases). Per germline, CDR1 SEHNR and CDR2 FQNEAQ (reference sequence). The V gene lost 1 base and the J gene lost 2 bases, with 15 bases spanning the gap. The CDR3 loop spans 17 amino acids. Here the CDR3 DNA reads TGTGCCAGCAGCTTAGGAACGGGGGTACTCACCTACAATGAGCAGTTCTTC. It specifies CASSLGTGVLTYNEQFF.

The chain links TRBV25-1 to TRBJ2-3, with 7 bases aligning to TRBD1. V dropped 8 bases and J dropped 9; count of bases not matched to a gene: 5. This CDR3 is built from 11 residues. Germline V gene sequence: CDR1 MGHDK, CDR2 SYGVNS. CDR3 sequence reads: CASRATGTQYF. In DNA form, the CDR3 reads TGTGCCAGCCGAGCGACAGGGACGCAGTATTTT.

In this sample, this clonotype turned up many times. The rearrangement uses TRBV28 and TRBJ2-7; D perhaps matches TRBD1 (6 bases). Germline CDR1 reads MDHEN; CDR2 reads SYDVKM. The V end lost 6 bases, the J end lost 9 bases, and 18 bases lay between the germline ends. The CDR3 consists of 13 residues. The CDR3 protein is CASSRDTGRGQYF. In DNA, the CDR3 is TGTGCCAGCAGCCGGGACACGGGAAGGGGGCAGTACTTC.

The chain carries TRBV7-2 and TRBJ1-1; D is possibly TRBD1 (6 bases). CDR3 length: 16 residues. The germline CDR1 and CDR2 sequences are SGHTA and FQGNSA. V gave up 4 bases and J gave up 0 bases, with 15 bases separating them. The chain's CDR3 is CASSSHYRVLNTEAFF. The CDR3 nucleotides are TGTGCCAGCAGCTCGCATTACAGGGTCCTGAACACTGAAGCTTTCTTT.

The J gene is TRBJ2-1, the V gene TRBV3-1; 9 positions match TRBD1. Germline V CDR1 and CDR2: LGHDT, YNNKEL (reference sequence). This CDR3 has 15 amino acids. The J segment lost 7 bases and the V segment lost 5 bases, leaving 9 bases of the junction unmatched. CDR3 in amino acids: CASSATRDRVNEQFF. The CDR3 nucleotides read TGTGCCAGCAGCGCAACGCGGGACAGGGTTAATGAGCAGTTCTTC.

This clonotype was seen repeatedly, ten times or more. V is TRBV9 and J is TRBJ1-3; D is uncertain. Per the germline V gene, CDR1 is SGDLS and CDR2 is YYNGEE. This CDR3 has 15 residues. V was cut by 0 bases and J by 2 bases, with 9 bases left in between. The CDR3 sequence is CASSVEGATGNTIYF. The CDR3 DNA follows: TGTGCCAGCAGCGTAGAGGGAGCGACTGGAAACACCATATATTTT.

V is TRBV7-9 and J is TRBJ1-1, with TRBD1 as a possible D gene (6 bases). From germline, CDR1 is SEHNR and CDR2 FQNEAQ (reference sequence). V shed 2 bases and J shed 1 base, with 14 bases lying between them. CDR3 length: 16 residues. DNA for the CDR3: TGTGCCAGCAGCTTATGGGGCCGGGGGCCGAACACTGAAGCTTTCTTT. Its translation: CASSLWGRGPNTEAFF.

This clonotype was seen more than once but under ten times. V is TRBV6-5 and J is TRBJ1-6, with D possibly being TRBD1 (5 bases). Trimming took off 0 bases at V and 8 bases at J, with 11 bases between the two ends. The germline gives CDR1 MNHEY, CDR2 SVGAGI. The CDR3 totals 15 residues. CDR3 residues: CASSYSGGVYSPLHF. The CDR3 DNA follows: TGTGCCAGCAGTTACTCCGGAGGGGTATATTCACCCCTCCACTTT.

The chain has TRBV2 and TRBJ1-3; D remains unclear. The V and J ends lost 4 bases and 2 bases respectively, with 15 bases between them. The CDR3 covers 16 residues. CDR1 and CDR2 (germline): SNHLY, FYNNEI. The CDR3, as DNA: TGTGCCAGCAGTGGCGTAGGTGGGGAGACTGGAAACACCATATATTTT. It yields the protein CASSGVGGETGNTIYF.

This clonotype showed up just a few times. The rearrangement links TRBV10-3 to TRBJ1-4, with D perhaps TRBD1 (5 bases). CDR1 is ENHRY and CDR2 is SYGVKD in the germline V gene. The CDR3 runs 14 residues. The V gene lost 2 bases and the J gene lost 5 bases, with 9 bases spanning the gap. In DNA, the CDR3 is TGTGCCATCAGTGAGGACAGTCGGAATGAAAAACTGTTTTTT. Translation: CAISEDSRNEKLFF.

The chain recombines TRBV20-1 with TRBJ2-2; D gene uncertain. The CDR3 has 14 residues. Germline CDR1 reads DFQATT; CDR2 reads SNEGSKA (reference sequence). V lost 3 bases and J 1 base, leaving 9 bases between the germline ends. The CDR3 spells CSASAQMNTGELFF. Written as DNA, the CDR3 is TGCAGTGCTAGTGCCCAAATGAACACCGGGGAGCTGTTTTTT.

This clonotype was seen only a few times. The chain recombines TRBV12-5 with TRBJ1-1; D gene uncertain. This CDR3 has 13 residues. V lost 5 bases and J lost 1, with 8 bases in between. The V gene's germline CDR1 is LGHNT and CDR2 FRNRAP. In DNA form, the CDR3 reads TGTGCTAGTGGTATACCGAAGAACACTGAAGCTTTCTTT. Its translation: CASGIPKNTEAFF.

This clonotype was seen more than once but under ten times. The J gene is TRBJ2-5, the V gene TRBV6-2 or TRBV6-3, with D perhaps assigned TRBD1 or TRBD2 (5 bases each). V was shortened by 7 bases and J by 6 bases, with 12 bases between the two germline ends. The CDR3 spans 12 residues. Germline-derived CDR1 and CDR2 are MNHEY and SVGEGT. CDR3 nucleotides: TGTGCCAGCAATCAGGGAGAACAGACCCAGTACTTC. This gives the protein CASNQGEQTQYF.

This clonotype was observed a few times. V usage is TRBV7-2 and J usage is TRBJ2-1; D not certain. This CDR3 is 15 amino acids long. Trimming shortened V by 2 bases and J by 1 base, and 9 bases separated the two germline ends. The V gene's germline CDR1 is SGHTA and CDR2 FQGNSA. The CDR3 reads CASSLPGQSYNEQFF. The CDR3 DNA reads TGTGCCAGCAGCTTACCAGGTCAATCCTACAATGAGCAGTTCTTC.

The CDR3 loop reads CASSLYAWSKNIQYF. The DNA for the CDR3 is TGTGCCAGCAGTTTATATGCGTGGTCCAAAAACATTCAGTACTTC. The chain carries TRBV28 and TRBJ2-4; unclear D gene. Deletions cut 1 base from V and 2 bases from J, with 9 bases between. The CDR3 is made up of 15 amino acids. From germline, CDR1 is MDHEN and CDR2 SYDVKM.

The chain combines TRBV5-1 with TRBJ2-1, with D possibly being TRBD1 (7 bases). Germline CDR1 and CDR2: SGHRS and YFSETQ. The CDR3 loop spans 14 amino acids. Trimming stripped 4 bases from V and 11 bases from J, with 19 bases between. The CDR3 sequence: CASSPRDRGMKQFF. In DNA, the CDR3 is TGCGCCAGCAGCCCGCGGGACAGAGGAATGAAGCAGTTCTTC.

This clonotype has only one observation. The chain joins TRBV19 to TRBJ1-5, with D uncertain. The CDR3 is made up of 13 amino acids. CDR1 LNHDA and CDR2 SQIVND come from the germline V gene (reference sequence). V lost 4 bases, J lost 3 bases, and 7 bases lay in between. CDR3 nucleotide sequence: TGTGCCAGTAGTAAGAAATTCAATCAGCCCCAGCATTTT. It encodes CASSKKFNQPQHF.

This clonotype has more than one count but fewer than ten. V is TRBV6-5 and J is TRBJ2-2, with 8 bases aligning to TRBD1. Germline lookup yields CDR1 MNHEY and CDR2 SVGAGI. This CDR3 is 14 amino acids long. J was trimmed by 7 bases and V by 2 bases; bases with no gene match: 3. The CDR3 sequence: CASSYGQGVGELFF. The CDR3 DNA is TGTGCCAGCAGTTACGGACAGGGTGTCGGGGAGCTGTTTTTT.

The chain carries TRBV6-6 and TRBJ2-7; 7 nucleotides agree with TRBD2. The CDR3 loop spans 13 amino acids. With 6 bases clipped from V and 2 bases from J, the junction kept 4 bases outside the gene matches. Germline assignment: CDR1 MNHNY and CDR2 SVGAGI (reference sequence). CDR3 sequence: CASSRAGTYEQYF. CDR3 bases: TGTGCCAGCAGCCGAGCGGGGACCTACGAGCAGTACTTC.

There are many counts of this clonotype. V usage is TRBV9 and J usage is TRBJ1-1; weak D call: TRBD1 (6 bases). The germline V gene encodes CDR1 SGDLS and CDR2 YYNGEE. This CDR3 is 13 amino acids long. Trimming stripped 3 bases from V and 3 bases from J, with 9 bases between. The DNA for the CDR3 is TGTGCCAGCAGCGCCCGACAGGACACTGAAGCTTTCTTT. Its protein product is CASSARQDTEAFF.